A single sample gave rise to the 18 T cell receptor beta chains below, sequenced in a study of blood T cell repertoires in COVID-19. Here immunoSEQ multiplex PCR was the method, and the copy in TCRdb shows in-frame clones only, minus some. Of roughly 390,000 clones listed, approximately 89% are singletons. Sequencing was carried out using peripheral blood. The receptors were sampled from a woman in her twenties or thirties with COVID-19, enrolled during active disease.

The chain couples TRBV5-6 to TRBJ2-7, with a tentative D call TRBD2 (5 bases). V was cut by 0 bases and J by 0 bases, with 13 bases left in between. This CDR3 is built from 16 residues. Germline-derived CDR1 and CDR2 are SGHDT and YYEEEE. CDR3 coding DNA: TGTGCCAGCAGCTTGGGGGAGCGGAGCCTCTCCTACGAGCAGTACTTC. As protein: CASSLGERSLSYEQYF. Full variable domain (missing parts from reference TRBV5-6 and TRBJ2-7): DAGVTQSPTHLIKTRGQQVTLRCSPKSGHDTVSWYQQALGQGPQFIFQYYEEEERQRGNFPDRFSGHQFPNYSSELNVNALLLGDSALYLCASSLGERSLSYEQYFGPGTRLTVT.

CDR3 sequence (DNA): TGTGCCAGCAGTGATGTAGGGGGTGTCACTGAAGCTTTCTTT. This sequence encodes CASSDVGGVTEAFF. This chain links TRBV6-1 with TRBJ1-1; perhaps TRBD1 as D (6 bases). Trimming removed 3 bases from V and 4 bases from J, with 12 bases in between. Germline V gene sequence: CDR1 MNHNS, CDR2 SASEGT. This CDR3 contains 14 residues.

The V and J genes are TRBV2 and TRBJ2-7, with D perhaps TRBD2 (5 bases). The CDR3 covers 15 residues. V gave up 3 bases and J gave up 2 bases, with 14 bases separating them. Germline V lookup: CDR1 SNHLY, CDR2 FYNNEI. The CDR3 DNA sequence: TGTGCCAGCAGTGACCAGACGAGGGCCACCTACGAGCAGTACTTC. This encodes CASSDQTRATYEQYF.

This clone was recorded at least ten times. The rearrangement uses TRBV9 and TRBJ1-6; a possible D gene is TRBD1 (5 bases). Germline loops: CDR1 SGDLS, CDR2 YYNGEE. With 3 bases removed from V and 7 bases from J, the gap between germline ends came to 11 bases. This CDR3 is built from 14 residues. The CDR3 nucleotides are TGTGCCAGCAGCGAGACAGTAGGGAATTCACCCCTCCACTTT. Protein: CASSETVGNSPLHF.

CDR3 sequence: CASRQDRGHTEAFF. The CDR3 bases are TGTGCCAGTAGGCAGGACAGGGGGCACACTGAAGCTTTCTTT. The chain couples TRBV19 to TRBJ1-1; TRBD1 matches at 11 bases. V shed 6 bases, J shed 3 bases, and the junction held 3 bases outside the gene matches. CDR3 length: 14 amino acids. The germline V gene encodes CDR1 LNHDA and CDR2 SQIVND (reference sequence).

V usage is TRBV27 and J usage is TRBJ2-1; 14 positions agree with TRBD2. The germline V gene has CDR1 MNHEY and CDR2 SMNVEV (reference sequence). V shed 6 bases and J 8 bases; nucleotides not matched to a gene: 6. The CDR3 spans 15 residues. The CDR3 DNA reads as TGTGCCAGCAGAAGGGGACTAGCGGGAGTCTATGAGCAGTTCTTC. Protein sequence: CASRRGLAGVYEQFF.

The CDR3 coding sequence is TGTGCCAGCAGCTTGGGGCAGCTAGCTAACTATGGCTACACCTTC. As protein: CASSLGQLANYGYTF. The chain is built from TRBV5-4 and TRBJ1-2; D is uncertain. The CDR3 sequence is 15 residues long. Per the germline V gene, CDR1 is SGHNT and CDR2 is YYREEE (reference sequence). Trimming removed 0 bases from V and 0 bases from J, with 9 bases in between.

The V and J genes are TRBV2 and TRBJ1-5; maybe TRBD1 (5 bases). Per the germline V gene, CDR1 is SNHLY and CDR2 is FYNNEI. The germline V and J ends were trimmed by 4 bases and 5 bases, with 15 bases remaining between them. The CDR3 sequence is 15 residues long. The CDR3 nucleotides are TGTGCCAGCAGTGGGACGGGGGGTAGGCATCAGCCCCAGCATTTT. Translating it yields CASSGTGGRHQPQHF.

The chain couples TRBV18 to TRBJ2-4; D gene ambiguous. Germline assignment: CDR1 KGHSH and CDR2 LQKENI. Trimming took 0 bases from V and 0 from J, leaving 6 bases between them. The CDR3 runs 15 residues. The CDR3 loop is CASSPPSLAKNIQYF. CDR3 nucleotide sequence: TGTGCCAGCTCACCACCTAGTTTAGCCAAAAACATTCAGTACTTC.

The chain uses TRBV6-1 and TRBJ1-4; D may be TRBD1 (6 bases). The CDR3 runs 13 residues. Deletions cut 3 bases from V and 8 bases from J, with 10 bases between. Germline V gene sequence: CDR1 MNHNS, CDR2 SASEGT. As DNA, the CDR3 is TGTGCCAGCAGTGACAGGGGTGAGGAAAAACTGTTTTTT. Residues: CASSDRGEEKLFF.

The genes are TRBV27 and TRBJ2-5, with 13 positions matching TRBD2. The trim removed 4 bases at V and 5 bases at J, leaving 7 bases unmatched. In germline, CDR1 is MNHEY, CDR2 SMNVEV (reference sequence). This CDR3 has 16 residues. CDR3 sequence reads: CASSSPGLAGRETQYF. In DNA, the CDR3 is TGTGCCAGCAGTTCCCCGGGACTAGCGGGGCGGGAGACCCAGTACTTC.

The chain is built from TRBV4-1 and TRBJ2-7; perhaps TRBD1 as D (6 bases). This CDR3 contains 13 residues. V gave up 4 bases and J gave up 6 bases, with 13 bases separating them. Germline CDR1 and CDR2: MGHRA and YSYEKL. CDR3 nucleotides: TGCGCCAGCAGCCCACAACAGGGCGGCGAGCAGTACTTC. This encodes CASSPQQGGEQYF.

The rearrangement joins TRBV28 to TRBJ2-4, with D tentatively TRBD2 (6 bases). Between the trimmed V and J ends, which lost 3 bases and 8 bases, there was a span of 11 bases. Germline CDR1 and CDR2: MDHEN and SYDVKM. CDR3 length: 13 residues. CDR3 nucleotide sequence: TGTGCCAGCAGTTTGGGGGGTTGGGACATTCAGTACTTC. It translates to CASSLGGWDIQYF.

The chain couples TRBV6-2 or TRBV6-3 to TRBJ2-5; no clear D. V was pared by 5 bases and J by 7 bases, with 26 bases between. CDR1 and CDR2 from the germline V gene are MNHEY and SVGEGT. The CDR3 runs to 17 residues. The CDR3, as DNA: TGTGCCAGCAGTAGACGCCCATCGGAGAGCCCCCTTCTGACCCAGTACTTC. Encoded protein: CASSRRPSESPLLTQYF.

CDR3 residues: CASSDKSTDTQYF. The DNA for the CDR3 is TGTGCCAGCAGTGACAAAAGCACAGATACGCAGTATTTT. The J gene is TRBJ2-3, the V gene TRBV6-2 or TRBV6-3; no definite D call. Trimming left V 5 bases short and J 0 bases short, with 6 bases between. CDR3 length equals 13 residues. Germline CDR1 reads MNHEY; CDR2 reads SVGEGT.

The J gene is TRBJ2-1, the V gene TRBV4-3, with D perhaps matching TRBD2 (6 bases). V lost 1 base, J lost 8 bases, and 18 bases lay in between. The CDR3 runs 16 residues. Germline V gene data show CDR1 as LGHNA and CDR2 as YSLEER. DNA of the CDR3: TGCGCCAGCAGCCAAGCCGGGACTCGCTTTAGGGATGAGCAGTTCTTC. Its protein is CASSQAGTRFRDEQFF.

This chain links TRBV5-1 with TRBJ2-1, with a tentative D call TRBD2 (5 bases). CDR1 SGHRS and CDR2 YFSETQ come from the germline V gene. The CDR3 extends over 15 amino acids. V lost 2 bases and J lost 7, with 16 bases in between. This chain's CDR3 is CASSLRPGSGNEQFF. The CDR3 DNA reads as TGCGCCAGCAGCTTAAGACCGGGATCCGGAAATGAGCAGTTCTTC.

This clone was seen only once. This chain connects TRBV11-2 to TRBJ2-3; 10 positions match TRBD1. This CDR3 has 13 residues. V lost 5 bases to trimming and J lost 12 bases; unmatched junction nucleotides: 8. Per germline, CDR1 SGHAT and CDR2 FQNNGV. The CDR3 sequence: CASSPGTGVLQYF. The CDR3 nucleotides are TGTGCCAGCAGCCCGGGGACAGGGGTTTTACAGTATTTT. The full variable domain, its missing parts supplied by reference TRBV11-2 and TRBJ2-3, is EAGVAQSPRYKIIEKRQSVAFWCNPISGHATLYWYQQILGQGPKLLIQFQNNGVVDDSQLPKDRFSAERLKGVDSTLKIQPAKLEDSAVYLCASSPGTGVLQYFGPGTRLTVL.